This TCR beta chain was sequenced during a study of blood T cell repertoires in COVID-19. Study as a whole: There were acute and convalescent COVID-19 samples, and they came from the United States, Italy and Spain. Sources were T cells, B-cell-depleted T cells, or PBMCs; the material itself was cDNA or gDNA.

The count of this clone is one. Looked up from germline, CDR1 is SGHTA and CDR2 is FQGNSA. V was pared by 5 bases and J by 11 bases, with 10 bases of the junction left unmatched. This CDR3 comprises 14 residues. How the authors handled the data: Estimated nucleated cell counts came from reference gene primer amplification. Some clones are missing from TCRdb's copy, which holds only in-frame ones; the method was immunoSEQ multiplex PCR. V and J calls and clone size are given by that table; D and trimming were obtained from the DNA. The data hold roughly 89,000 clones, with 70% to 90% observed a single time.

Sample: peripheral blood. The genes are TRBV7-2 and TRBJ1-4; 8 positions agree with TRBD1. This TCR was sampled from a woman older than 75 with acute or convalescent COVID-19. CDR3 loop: CASSPVAQGDKLFF. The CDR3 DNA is TGTGCCAGCAGCCCAGTGGCACAGGGGGACAAACTGTTTTTT.